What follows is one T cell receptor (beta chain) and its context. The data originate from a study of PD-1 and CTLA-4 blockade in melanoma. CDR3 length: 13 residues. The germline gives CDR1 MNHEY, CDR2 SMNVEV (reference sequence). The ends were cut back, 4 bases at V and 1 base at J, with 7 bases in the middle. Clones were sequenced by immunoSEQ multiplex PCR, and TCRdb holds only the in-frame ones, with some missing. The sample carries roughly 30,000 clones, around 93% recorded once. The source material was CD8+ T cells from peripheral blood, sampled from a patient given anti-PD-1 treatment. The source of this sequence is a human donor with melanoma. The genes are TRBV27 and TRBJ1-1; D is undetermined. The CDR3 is CASSSGQNTEAFF. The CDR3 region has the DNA TGTGCCAGCAGTTCCGGTCAGAACACTGAAGCTTTCTTT.